A single sample gave rise to the 13 T cell receptor beta chains below, sequenced in a study of cytomegalovirus exposure and HLA in healthy donors. The PCR made use of 60 Vbeta and 13 Jbeta primers. Sequenced by immunoSEQ multiplex PCR; TCRdb stores in-frame clones only, minus some. The listing records 150,000 to 200,000 clones. Sample: PBMCs. The receptors here all came from a woman aged 18-29 years in good health and CMV-seropositive.

The rearrangement joins TRBV11-3 to TRBJ2-3, with 7 positions matching TRBD1. Germline V CDR1 and CDR2: SGHNT, YENEEA. J was trimmed by 3 bases and V by 5 bases; bases with no gene match: 2. The CDR3 spans 13 residues. CDR3 DNA sequence: TGTGCCAGCAGCCAGACAGGGACAGATACGCAGTATTTT. This codes for CASSQTGTDTQYF.

The chain uses TRBV5-1 and TRBJ2-1; a weak D match, TRBD1 (5 bases). Trimming removed 3 bases from V and 0 bases from J, with 16 bases in between. This CDR3 contains 17 residues. CDR1 is SGHRS, CDR2 YFSETQ, per germline. CDR3 amino acids: CASSSGSAGNSYNEQFF. DNA of the CDR3: TGCGCCAGCAGCTCGGGTTCTGCAGGGAACTCCTACAATGAGCAGTTCTTC.

This chain links TRBV29-1 with TRBJ2-1; 8 nucleotides agree with TRBD2. The germline V gene encodes CDR1 SQVTM and CDR2 ANQGSEA. V lost 4 bases to trimming and J lost 9 bases; unmatched junction nucleotides: 5. This CDR3 contains 12 residues. As DNA, the CDR3 is TGCAGCGTTGTAAGGGGACTAGGTGAGCAGTTCTTC. This gives the protein CSVVRGLGEQFF.

The chain carries TRBV10-1 and TRBJ2-2, with TRBD2 matching 7 bases. The J segment lost 0 bases and the V segment lost 4 bases, leaving 8 bases of the junction unmatched. The CDR3 sequence is 17 residues long. Germline values: CDR1 WNHNN, CDR2 SYGVQD (reference sequence). CDR3 region: CASSVTSRSANTGELFF. Written as DNA, the CDR3 is TGCGCCAGCAGTGTGACTAGCAGGTCCGCGAACACCGGGGAGCTGTTTTTT.

CDR3 region: CASSLPGTGGSNEQFF. Here the CDR3 DNA reads TGTGCCAGCAGCCTCCCCGGGACAGGGGGATCCAATGAGCAGTTCTTC. The chain couples TRBV5-4 to TRBJ2-1; 11 positions agree with TRBD1. Trimming removed 4 bases from V and 6 bases from J; junction bases left unmatched: 9. The CDR3 is 16 residues long. Germline lookup yields CDR1 SGHNT and CDR2 YYREEE (reference sequence). The full variable domain, in which reference TRBV5-4 and TRBJ2-1 provide the parts outside the CDR3, is ETGVTQSPTHLIKTRGQQVTLRCSSQSGHNTVSWYQQALGQGPQFIFQYYREEENGRGNFPPRFSGLQFPNYSSELNVNALELDDSALYLCASSLPGTGGSNEQFFGPGTRLTVL.

V usage is TRBV7-9 and J usage is TRBJ2-7; a possible D gene is TRBD2 (5 bases). CDR3 size: 15 residues. Germline CDR1 and CDR2: SEHNR and FQNEAQ (reference sequence). Deletions cut 5 bases from V and 5 bases from J, with 19 bases between. CDR3 sequence (DNA): TGTGCCAGCAGCACCCGGGGTAGCAGACTAAACGAGCAGTACTTC. The encoded protein is CASSTRGSRLNEQYF. Full variable domain (rest looked up from reference TRBV7-9 and TRBJ2-7): DTGVSQNPRHKITKRGQNVTFRCDPISEHNRLYWYRQTLGQGPEFLTYFQNEAQLEKSRLLSDRFSAERPKGSFSTLEIQRTEQGDSAMYLCASSTRGSRLNEQYFGPGTRLTVT.

The chain employs TRBV6-5 and TRBJ2-3; D gene unclear. The ends were cut back, 4 bases at V and 1 base at J, with 6 bases in the middle. This CDR3 comprises 13 residues. Germline V gene lookup returns CDR1 MNHEY and CDR2 SVGAGI. In DNA, the CDR3 is TGTGCCAGCAGTTCCCCGGGCACAGATACGCAGTATTTT. Translated, it gives CASSSPGTDTQYF.

This chain uses TRBV6-5 with TRBJ2-1; 13 nucleotides line up with TRBD2. Germline CDR1 reads MNHEY; CDR2 reads SVGAGI. This CDR3 has 14 amino acids. With 4 bases clipped from V and 8 bases from J, the junction kept 2 bases outside the gene matches. The DNA of the CDR3 is TGTGCCAGCAGTTGGACTAGCGGGAGCGATGAGCAGTTCTTC. Translation: CASSWTSGSDEQFF.

V gene TRBV6-4 combines with J gene TRBJ2-5; tentative D call: TRBD2 (5 bases). The CDR3 is 15 residues long. Germline values: CDR1 MRHNA, CDR2 SNTAGT. Trimming pared 3 bases from V and 5 bases from J, leaving 16 bases between. The chain's CDR3 is CASSELVGSGETQYF. The CDR3 nucleotides read TGTGCCAGCAGTGAACTAGTAGGCTCCGGGGAGACCCAGTACTTC.

The V gene is TRBV5-6, the J gene TRBJ2-2, with 13 bases that match TRBD2. CDR1 is SGHDT, CDR2 YYEEEE, per germline. The CDR3 runs to 16 residues. V dropped 3 bases and J dropped 3; count of bases not matched to a gene: 2. The CDR3 protein is CASSSGLAGDTGELFF. The CDR3 DNA reads TGTGCCAGCAGCTCCGGACTAGCGGGAGACACCGGGGAGCTGTTTTTT.

The gene calls are TRBV6-1 and TRBJ1-4; 7 positions match TRBD1. V lost 1 base, J lost 4 bases, and 3 bases stayed unmatched. From germline, CDR1 is MNHNS and CDR2 SASEGT. The CDR3 runs to 15 residues. The CDR3 sequence is CASSEVTGINEKLFF. The CDR3 DNA follows: TGTGCCAGCAGTGAAGTGACAGGGATTAATGAAAAACTGTTTTTT.

The chain links TRBV10-1 to TRBJ1-1; 8 bases map to TRBD1. CDR3 size: 13 residues. Germline V gene data show CDR1 as WNHNN and CDR2 as SYGVQD (reference sequence). The trim removed 9 bases at V and 0 bases at J, leaving 3 bases unmatched. CDR3 in DNA: TGCGCCAGGGACAGGGACATGAACACTGAAGCTTTCTTT. It translates to CARDRDMNTEAFF.

The CDR3 region has the DNA TGTGCCAGCAGTGCTCTAGCGGGAGAGGGCACCGGGGAGCTGTTTTTT. Its translation is CASSALAGEGTGELFF. The chain combines TRBV2 with TRBJ2-2; 10 positions match TRBD2. V trimming: 4 bases; J trimming: 4 bases; junction bases outside the gene matches: 6. This CDR3 spans 16 amino acids. CDR1 is SNHLY and CDR2 is FYNNEI in the germline V gene. The complete variable domain, with remaining parts taken from reference TRBV2 and TRBJ2-2, reads EPEVTQTPSHQVTQMGQEVILRCVPISNHLYFYWYRQILGQKVEFLVSFYNNEISEKSEIFDDQFSVERPDGSNFTLKIRSTKLEDSAMYFCASSALAGEGTGELFFGEGSRLTVL.